The 9 T cell receptor beta chains listed next were all sequenced from one sample in a study of T-cell memory formation after mild COVID-19. MiXCR was run by TCRdb on the 5' RACE reads, yielding one entry per CDR3 protein. The sample holds around 220,000 distinct CDR3 sequences, 15% to 20% seen once. Sequencing used PBMCs or a T cell subset sorted from them (not recorded which). These receptors were taken from a man aged 18 to 35 who had mild COVID-19 (a few samples of this study predate the infection). Cell type and time point are not known.

V and J are TRBV4-1 and TRBJ2-5; TRBD2 agrees at 11 bases. The CDR3 covers 17 residues. Germline CDR1 MGHRA, CDR2 YSYEKL. V lost 5 bases to trimming and J lost 1 base; unmatched junction nucleotides: 9. As DNA, the CDR3 is TGCGCCAGCAGCAAAGGTGGGCTAGCGGGGGGCCAAGAGACCCAGTACTTC. Translating it yields CASSKGGLAGGQETQYF.

This clonotype has only a few counts. The chain is built from TRBV9 and TRBJ1-5; no definite D call. V lost 4 bases, J lost 7 bases, and 15 bases lay in between. The CDR3 consists of 14 residues. Per the germline V gene, CDR1 is SGDLS and CDR2 is YYNGEE. The CDR3 DNA sequence: TGTGCCAGCAGCCCCCGGCGGGTGGGGCAGCCCCAGCATTTT. This gives the protein CASSPRRVGQPQHF.

The chain combines TRBV5-1 with TRBJ2-1; TRBD2 matches at 11 bases. Germline CDR1 SGHRS, CDR2 YFSETQ. This CDR3 region has 15 residues. Trimming took 2 bases from V and 9 from J; bases not matched to a gene: 7. In DNA, the CDR3 is TGCGCCAGCAGCTTTAGCGGGGGGGCCTTCGTTGAGCAGTTCTTC. Encoded protein: CASSFSGGAFVEQFF.

V is TRBV5-1 and J is TRBJ2-2, with TRBD1 identical over 8 bases. V was pared by 5 bases and J by 9 bases, with 15 bases of the junction left unmatched. CDR1 SGHRS and CDR2 YFSETQ come from the germline V gene. The CDR3 totals 16 residues. The CDR3 DNA sequence: TGCGCCAGCAGGACCACGGGGACAGGCAACCACCGGGAGCTGTTTTTT. This codes for CASRTTGTGNHRELFF.

In this sample, this clonotype turned up a few times. This chain joins TRBV29-1 and TRBJ2-5, with D possibly being TRBD1 (6 bases). V lost 8 bases, J lost 7 bases, and 23 bases lay in between. Germline V CDR1 and CDR2: SQVTM, ANQGSEA. The CDR3 covers 14 residues. CDR3: CSLSSGDHVPTQYF. CDR3 coding DNA: TGCAGCCTTAGTTCAGGGGACCACGTCCCGACCCAGTACTTC.

The CDR3 loop is CASSQFSLGAPGGELFF. The DNA for the CDR3 is TGCGCCAGCAGCCAATTCTCCCTCGGGGCTCCCGGCGGGGAGCTGTTTTTT. This chain links TRBV4-1 with TRBJ2-2; D tentatively reads TRBD1 or TRBD2 (5 bases each). V lost 2 bases and J lost 7, with 20 bases in between. Germline V gives CDR1 MGHRA, CDR2 YSYEKL. This CDR3 contains 17 residues.

V gene TRBV5-1 combines with J gene TRBJ2-5, with D perhaps matching TRBD1 or TRBD2 (5 bases each). This CDR3 is built from 14 residues. Per germline, CDR1 SGHRS and CDR2 YFSETQ. Trimming shortened V by 4 bases and J by 4 bases, and 14 bases separated the two germline ends. The CDR3 nucleotides are TGCGCCAGCAGCGAGGACCCGGGGCCAGAGACCCAGTACTTC. Its translation is CASSEDPGPETQYF.

The chain couples TRBV11-2 to TRBJ2-4; D assignment may be TRBD1 or TRBD2 (5 bases each). Germline CDR1 and CDR2: SGHAT and FQNNGV. The V and J ends lost 3 bases and 6 bases respectively, with 9 bases between them. The CDR3 is 13 residues long. This CDR3 is CASSFSGGNIQYF. CDR3 sequence (DNA): TGTGCCAGCAGCTTTTCTGGGGGAAACATTCAGTACTTC.

The V gene is TRBV5-1, the J gene TRBJ2-5, with 12 bases fitting TRBD2. The CDR3 is 15 residues long. Looked up from germline, CDR1 is SGHRS and CDR2 is YFSETQ. Trimming removed 3 bases from V and 5 bases from J; junction bases left unmatched: 5. The CDR3 is CASSWGLAGGETQYF. DNA of the CDR3: TGCGCCAGCAGCTGGGGACTAGCGGGCGGTGAGACCCAGTACTTC.